These 2 T cell receptor beta chains came from one sample sequenced in a study of Tregs in tolerant kidney transplant recipients. This table comes from immunoSEQ multiplex PCR, and its TCRdb copy is limited to in-frame clones, with some not included. The sample has approximately 6,000 clones. Related graft donors supplied nonmyeloablative bone marrow transplants, and mixed chimerism was transient. The input for sequencing was CD8+ T cells from blood (PBMCs), taken 12 months after the transplant. These receptors all stem from a human patient who received a combined kidney and bone marrow transplant. The graft donor may have contributed some T cells.

The DNA read from the CDR3 is TGCGCCAGCAGCTTTCCCGGACAGCCATCCTACGAG. Translating it yields CASSFPGQPSYE. The complete CDR3 sequence is CASSFPGQPSYEQYF. The V gene is TRBV5-1, the J gene TRBJ2-7, with a weak D call TRBD1 (6 bases). The read is 3 residues too short to cover the CDR3 end, so that end is filled in from the germline J gene. Germline V gene lookup returns CDR1 SGHRS and CDR2 YFSETQ. V was cut by 2 bases and J by 1 base, with 13 bases left in between. The CDR3 loop spans 15 amino acids.

About this clone itself: The CDR3 end is not reached by the read, which stops 3 residues before it; the germline J gene fills it in. V usage is TRBV20-1 and J usage is TRBJ2-1, with D possibly being TRBD2 (5 bases). Germline lookup yields CDR1 DFQATT and CDR2 SNEGSKA (reference sequence). This CDR3 has 19 residues. The germline V and J ends were trimmed by 0 bases and 2 bases, with 23 bases remaining between them. The CDR3 reads CSARDLHWFRGHAYNEQFF. The part of the CDR3 DNA that was read is TGCAGTGCTAGAGATCTCCATTGGTTTCGCGGGCACGCCTACAATGAG.